Listed below are T cell receptor beta chains from one sample, sequenced in a study of blood T cells in healthy people across ages. TCRdb called the 5' RACE reads again in MiXCR, with one record for every CDR3 protein. The sample shows a few hundred thousand distinct CDR3 sequences, about 29% of them seen only once. The same data also contributed to another study, on T cells of mothers and their children.

Specimen: blood. The source of these receptors is a boy aged 2 to 9 in good health. The CDR3 runs from the conserved cysteine through the conserved F or W. The order of the fields is V gene, D gene, clone size, J gene, CDR3 protein, CDR3 DNA. A D gene is named only where the DNA matches it firmly. Size is stated for part of the rows, as once, few or many counts, or as a class when the clone is expanded.

v_gene: TRBV19
d_gene: TRBD2
abundance: once
j_gene: TRBJ2-1
CDR3aa: CASNKAGAGNEQFF
CDR3nt: TGTGCCAGTAATAAAGCGGGAGCCGGCAATGAGCAGTTCTTC

v_gene: TRBV20-1
d_gene: TRBD2
abundance: few
j_gene: TRBJ2-5
CDR3aa: CSVRGGQETQYF
CDR3nt: TGCAGTGTCCGCGGGGGCCAAGAGACCCAGTACTTC

v_gene: TRBV29-1
d_gene: NA
abundance: NA
j_gene: TRBJ2-5
CDR3aa: CSVGGWRGREQETQYF
CDR3nt: TGCAGCGTTGGCGGGTGGAGGGGACGTGAGCAAGAGACCCAGTACTTC

v_gene: TRBV6-1
d_gene: TRBD2
abundance: NA
j_gene: TRBJ2-1
CDR3aa: CASRRGLAGGALSYNEQFF
CDR3nt: TGTGCCAGCAGGAGGGGACTAGCGGGAGGGGCCCTCTCCTACAATGAGCAGTTCTTC

v_gene: TRBV7-9
d_gene: NA
abundance: NA
j_gene: TRBJ1-2
CDR3aa: CASSSLDRERDGYTF
CDR3nt: TGTGCCAGCAGCTCGTTGGACCGGGAAAGAGATGGCTACACCTTC

v_gene: TRBV5-8
d_gene: NA
abundance: few
j_gene: TRBJ1-2
CDR3aa: CAAGVGDGYTF
CDR3nt: TGTGCCGCGGGGGTTGGGGATGGCTACACCTTC

v_gene: TRBV6-1
d_gene: TRBD2
abundance: NA
j_gene: TRBJ2-5
CDR3aa: CASSVTSGGAETQYF
CDR3nt: TGTGCCAGCAGTGTGACTAGCGGGGGGGCCGAGACCCAGTACTTC

v_gene: TRBV12-3/TRBV12-4
d_gene: NA
abundance: NA
j_gene: TRBJ2-3
CDR3aa: CASSLFPVATDTQYF
CDR3nt: TGTGCCAGCAGTTTATTCCCGGTGGCCACAGATACGCAGTATTTT

v_gene: TRBV7-6
d_gene: TRBD2
abundance: few
j_gene: TRBJ2-1
CDR3aa: CASSSSRGSGNNEQFF
CDR3nt: TGTGCCAGCAGCTCCAGTCGGGGTAGCGGGAACAATGAGCAGTTCTTC

v_gene: TRBV9
d_gene: NA
abundance: NA
j_gene: TRBJ2-7
CDR3aa: CASSVTAESYEQYF
CDR3nt: TGTGCCAGCAGCGTAACGGCAGAGTCCTACGAGCAGTACTTC

v_gene: TRBV4-1
d_gene: TRBD2
abundance: NA
j_gene: TRBJ2-1
CDR3aa: CASSHPPSGVHNEQFF
CDR3nt: TGCGCCAGCAGCCACCCCCCAAGCGGGGTCCACAATGAGCAGTTCTTC

v_gene: TRBV2
d_gene: NA
abundance: few
j_gene: TRBJ2-1
CDR3aa: CASPEANEQFF
CDR3nt: TGTGCCAGCCCAGAGGCCAATGAGCAGTTCTTC

v_gene: TRBV7-9
d_gene: TRBD1
abundance: NA
j_gene: TRBJ1-1
CDR3aa: CASSLGTGSMNTEAFF
CDR3nt: TGTGCCAGCAGCCTCGGGACAGGGAGTATGAACACTGAAGCTTTCTTT

v_gene: TRBV5-1
d_gene: TRBD1
abundance: NA
j_gene: TRBJ2-5
CDR3aa: CASRYNTGGPQETQYF
CDR3nt: TGCGCCAGCAGATATAACACAGGGGGACCACAAGAGACCCAGTACTTC

v_gene: TRBV11-2
d_gene: NA
abundance: NA
j_gene: TRBJ2-4
CDR3aa: CASSILAGAKNIQYF
CDR3nt: TGTGCCAGCAGCATACTAGCAGGAGCCAAAAACATTCAGTACTTC

v_gene: TRBV15
d_gene: NA
abundance: NA
j_gene: TRBJ2-3
CDR3aa: CATSRGLSTDTQYF
CDR3nt: TGTGCCACCAGCAGAGGTTTAAGCACAGATACGCAGTATTTT

v_gene: TRBV10-3
d_gene: TRBD1
abundance: NA
j_gene: TRBJ1-3
CDR3aa: CAISRGGTGSGNTIYF
CDR3nt: TGTGCCATCAGCCGTGGGGGGACAGGCTCTGGAAACACCATATATTTT

v_gene: TRBV9
d_gene: TRBD1
abundance: NA
j_gene: TRBJ2-3
CDR3aa: CASSSTGRDGDTQYF
CDR3nt: TGTGCCAGCAGCTCGACAGGGCGAGACGGAGATACGCAGTATTTT

v_gene: TRBV7-9
d_gene: NA
abundance: NA
j_gene: TRBJ2-3
CDR3aa: CASSWTMRTDTQYF
CDR3nt: TGTGCCAGCAGCTGGACTATGCGCACAGATACGCAGTATTTT

v_gene: TRBV21-1
d_gene: NA
abundance: few
j_gene: TRBJ2-3
CDR3aa: CASSKDEREVKDTQYF
CDR3nt: TGTGCCAGCAGCAAAGACGAACGGGAGGTGAAAGATACGCAGTATTTT

v_gene: TRBV7-2
d_gene: TRBD1
abundance: few
j_gene: TRBJ1-2
CDR3aa: CASSLDRGQSVVGGYTF
CDR3nt: TGTGCCAGCAGCCTTGACAGGGGGCAAAGTGTTGTGGGGGGCTACACCTTC

v_gene: TRBV5-1
d_gene: NA
abundance: NA
j_gene: TRBJ2-5
CDR3aa: CASSLELGPIRETQYF
CDR3nt: TGCGCCAGCAGCTTGGAGTTGGGGCCCATACGAGAGACCCAGTACTTC

v_gene: TRBV20-1
d_gene: TRBD1
abundance: NA
j_gene: TRBJ2-5
CDR3aa: CSACQPGQGQETQYF
CDR3nt: TGCAGTGCTTGTCAACCGGGACAGGGTCAAGAGACCCAGTACTTC

v_gene: TRBV7-2
d_gene: TRBD2
abundance: NA
j_gene: TRBJ2-7
CDR3aa: CASSLSGGPSYEQYF
CDR3nt: TGTGCCAGCAGCCTTAGCGGGGGGCCATCCTACGAGCAGTACTTC

v_gene: TRBV28
d_gene: NA
abundance: few
j_gene: TRBJ2-5
CDR3aa: CASSLDTEGRETQYF
CDR3nt: TGTGCCAGCAGTTTAGACACGGAGGGCCGAGAGACCCAGTACTTC

v_gene: TRBV27
d_gene: NA
abundance: NA
j_gene: TRBJ1-2
CDR3aa: CASSYGAGPGGSYTF
CDR3nt: TGTGCCAGCAGTTACGGGGCAGGCCCCGGGGGGAGCTACACCTTC

v_gene: TRBV29-1
d_gene: TRBD1
abundance: many
j_gene: TRBJ2-4
CDR3aa: CSTTGVDIQYF
CDR3nt: TGCAGCACCACAGGGGTTGACATTCAGTACTTC

v_gene: TRBV6-6
d_gene: TRBD1
abundance: NA
j_gene: TRBJ1-1
CDR3aa: CASSHHRTGMNTEAFF
CDR3nt: TGTGCCAGCAGTCACCATCGGACAGGGATGAACACTGAAGCTTTCTTT

v_gene: TRBV11-1
d_gene: NA
abundance: few
j_gene: TRBJ2-3
CDR3aa: CASSLVQRGTDTQYF
CDR3nt: TGTGCCAGCAGCTTAGTACAGCGCGGCACAGATACGCAGTATTTT

v_gene: TRBV7-6
d_gene: NA
abundance: NA
j_gene: TRBJ2-1
CDR3aa: CASSDKRNEQFF
CDR3nt: TGTGCCAGCAGCGACAAGCGGAATGAGCAGTTCTTC

v_gene: TRBV3-1
d_gene: TRBD1
abundance: NA
j_gene: TRBJ1-5
CDR3aa: CASSSHGTGNQPQHF
CDR3nt: TGTGCCAGCAGCTCTCACGGGACAGGGAATCAGCCCCAGCATTTT

v_gene: TRBV4-1
d_gene: NA
abundance: NA
j_gene: TRBJ2-5
CDR3aa: CASSPQLRGAQETQYF
CDR3nt: TGCGCCAGCAGCCCCCAATTAAGAGGCGCACAAGAGACCCAGTACTTC

v_gene: TRBV7-9
d_gene: NA
abundance: few
j_gene: TRBJ1-1
CDR3aa: CASGAPRDTEAFF
CDR3nt: TGTGCCAGCGGAGCACCAAGGGACACTGAAGCTTTCTTT

v_gene: TRBV6-1
d_gene: NA
abundance: NA
j_gene: TRBJ2-1
CDR3aa: CASTPWEGASSYNEQFF
CDR3nt: TGTGCCAGCACCCCCTGGGAAGGGGCCAGCTCCTACAATGAGCAGTTCTTC

v_gene: TRBV15
d_gene: NA
abundance: few
j_gene: TRBJ1-1
CDR3aa: CATSRVGGNTEAFF
CDR3nt: TGTGCCACCAGCAGAGTTGGAGGGAACACTGAAGCTTTCTTT

v_gene: TRBV29-1
d_gene: TRBD1
abundance: NA
j_gene: TRBJ2-7
CDR3aa: CSVTTGGAYEQYF
CDR3nt: TGCAGCGTTACGACAGGGGGGGCCTACGAGCAGTACTTC

v_gene: TRBV18
d_gene: TRBD1
abundance: NA
j_gene: TRBJ2-4
CDR3aa: CASSLGQLLAKNIQYF
CDR3nt: TGTGCCAGCTCACTGGGACAGCTTCTAGCCAAAAACATTCAGTACTTC

v_gene: TRBV7-2
d_gene: TRBD2
abundance: few
j_gene: TRBJ2-7
CDR3aa: CASSLEGTSGYGQYF
CDR3nt: TGTGCCAGCAGCTTAGAGGGGACTAGCGGCTACGGGCAGTACTTC

v_gene: TRBV12-3/TRBV12-4
d_gene: NA
abundance: few
j_gene: TRBJ2-2
CDR3aa: CASRTDSHPGELFF
CDR3nt: TGTGCCAGCAGAACCGACAGTCATCCCGGGGAGCTGTTTTTT

v_gene: TRBV7-9
d_gene: NA
abundance: NA
j_gene: TRBJ1-2
CDR3aa: CASSRLGSENYGYTF
CDR3nt: TGTGCCAGCAGCCGATTAGGTTCCGAAAACTATGGCTACACCTTC

v_gene: TRBV29-1
d_gene: TRBD2
abundance: NA
j_gene: TRBJ2-5
CDR3aa: CSVEDLAGGQQETQYF
CDR3nt: TGCAGCGTTGAAGATTTAGCGGGAGGGCAACAAGAGACCCAGTACTTC

v_gene: TRBV19
d_gene: NA
abundance: few
j_gene: TRBJ2-1
CDR3aa: CASPGSGGLSYNEQFF
CDR3nt: TGTGCCTCACCAGGGAGCGGCGGGCTCTCCTACAATGAACAGTTCTTC

v_gene: TRBV5-5
d_gene: NA
abundance: NA
j_gene: TRBJ2-3
CDR3aa: CASLRQGTDTQYF
CDR3nt: TGTGCCAGCCTAAGACAGGGCACAGATACGCAGTATTTT

v_gene: TRBV11-2
d_gene: NA
abundance: few
j_gene: TRBJ2-5
CDR3aa: CASSFGQGDQETQYF
CDR3nt: TGTGCCAGCAGCTTCGGCCAGGGTGACCAAGAGACCCAGTACTTC

v_gene: TRBV6-5
d_gene: TRBD1
abundance: few
j_gene: TRBJ2-2
CDR3aa: CACRSGQGYTGELFF
CDR3nt: TGTGCCTGCAGATCGGGACAGGGGTACACCGGGGAGCTGTTTTTT

v_gene: TRBV10-3
d_gene: TRBD1
abundance: few
j_gene: TRBJ1-6
CDR3aa: CAISGGQTTFPLHF
CDR3nt: TGTGCCATCAGTGGGGGACAGACTACCTTCCCCCTCCACTTT

v_gene: TRBV12-3/TRBV12-4
d_gene: NA
abundance: few
j_gene: TRBJ2-5
CDR3aa: CASMLGETQYF
CDR3nt: TGTGCCAGCATGCTTGGGGAGACCCAGTACTTC

v_gene: TRBV10-2
d_gene: NA
abundance: few
j_gene: TRBJ2-5
CDR3aa: CASSDAVQETQYF
CDR3nt: TGCGCCAGCAGTGATGCGGTGCAAGAGACCCAGTACTTC

v_gene: TRBV16
d_gene: NA
abundance: once
j_gene: TRBJ2-3
CDR3aa: CASSQSLQDTQYF
CDR3nt: TGTGCCAGCAGCCAATCCTTGCAAGATACGCAGTATTTT

v_gene: TRBV20-1
d_gene: TRBD1
abundance: few
j_gene: TRBJ2-7
CDR3aa: CSARGDRGTLVDEQYF
CDR3nt: TGCAGTGCTAGAGGGGACAGGGGGACCCTCGTGGACGAGCAGTACTTC

v_gene: TRBV13
d_gene: NA
abundance: few
j_gene: TRBJ1-2
CDR3aa: CASSRGQGASNYGYTF
CDR3nt: TGTGCCAGCAGCAGAGGTCAGGGAGCTTCTAACTATGGCTACACCTTC

v_gene: TRBV10-2
d_gene: NA
abundance: once
j_gene: TRBJ2-1
CDR3aa: CASSETHEQFF
CDR3nt: TGCGCCAGCAGTGAGACCCATGAGCAGTTCTTC